The source of this T cell receptor (beta chain) is a study of healthy donors' naive CD4 and CD8 T cells. Notes on the study in general: Negatively charged CDR3s marked CD8+ lineage; positively charged CDR3s marked CD4+ lineage.

J was trimmed by 7 bases and V by 7 bases; bases with no gene match: 7. CDR1 is MNHEY, CDR2 SMNVEV, per germline (reference sequence). The CDR3 runs to 13 residues. Concerning this clonotype itself: Its specificity is not known.

TCR libraries were built from 500 to 550 ng of total RNA by linear amplification. Authors' analysis steps: Some 77,000 TCR alpha transcripts were sequenced from 5 healthy donors. TCRdb independently ran MiXCR on the reads; one entry per CDR3 protein. These V and J calls rely on TCRdb rather than the paper's analysis. The sample has 180,000 or so distinct CDR3 sequences, nearly 75% seen once. The clonotype was recovered from a pool of human donors in good health; the sample pools cells from several healthy donors. The gene calls are TRBV27 and TRBJ2-1, with 7 bases identical to TRBD2. The sample consisted of naive CD4+ and CD8+ T cells sorted from blood, pooled from several donors. The CDR3 loop is CASTSGRANEQFF. Written as DNA, the CDR3 is TGTGCCAGCACAAGTGGGAGGGCTAATGAGCAGTTCTTC.